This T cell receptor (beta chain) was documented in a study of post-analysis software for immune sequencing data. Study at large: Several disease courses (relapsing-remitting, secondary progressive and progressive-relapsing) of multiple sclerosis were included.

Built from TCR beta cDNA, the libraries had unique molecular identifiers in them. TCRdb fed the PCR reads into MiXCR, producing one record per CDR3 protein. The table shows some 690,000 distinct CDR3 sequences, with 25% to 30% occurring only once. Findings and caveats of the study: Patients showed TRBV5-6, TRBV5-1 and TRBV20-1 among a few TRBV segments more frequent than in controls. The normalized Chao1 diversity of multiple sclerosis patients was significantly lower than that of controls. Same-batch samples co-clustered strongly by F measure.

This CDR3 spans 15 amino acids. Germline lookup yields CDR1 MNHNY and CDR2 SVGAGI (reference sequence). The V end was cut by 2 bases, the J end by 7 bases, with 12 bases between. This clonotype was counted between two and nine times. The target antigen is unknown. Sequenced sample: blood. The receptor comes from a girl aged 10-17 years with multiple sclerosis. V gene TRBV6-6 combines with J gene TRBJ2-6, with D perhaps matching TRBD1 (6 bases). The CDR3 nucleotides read TGTGCCAGCAGTTACACTTTGGGGACAGCCAACGTCCTGACTTTC. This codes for CASSYTLGTANVLTF.